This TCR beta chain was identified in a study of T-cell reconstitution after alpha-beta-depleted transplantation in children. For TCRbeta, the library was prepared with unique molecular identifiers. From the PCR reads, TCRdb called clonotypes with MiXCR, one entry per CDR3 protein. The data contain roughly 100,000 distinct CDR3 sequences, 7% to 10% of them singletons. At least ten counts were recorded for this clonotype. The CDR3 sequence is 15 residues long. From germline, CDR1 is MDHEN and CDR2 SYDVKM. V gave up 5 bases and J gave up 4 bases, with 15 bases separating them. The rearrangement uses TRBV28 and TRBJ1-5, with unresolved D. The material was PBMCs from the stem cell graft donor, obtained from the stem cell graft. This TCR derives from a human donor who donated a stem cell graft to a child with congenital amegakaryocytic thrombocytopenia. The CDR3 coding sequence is TGTGCCAGCAGTATGCTCTCAGAACATAATCAGCCCCAGCATTTT. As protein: CASSMLSEHNQPQHF.